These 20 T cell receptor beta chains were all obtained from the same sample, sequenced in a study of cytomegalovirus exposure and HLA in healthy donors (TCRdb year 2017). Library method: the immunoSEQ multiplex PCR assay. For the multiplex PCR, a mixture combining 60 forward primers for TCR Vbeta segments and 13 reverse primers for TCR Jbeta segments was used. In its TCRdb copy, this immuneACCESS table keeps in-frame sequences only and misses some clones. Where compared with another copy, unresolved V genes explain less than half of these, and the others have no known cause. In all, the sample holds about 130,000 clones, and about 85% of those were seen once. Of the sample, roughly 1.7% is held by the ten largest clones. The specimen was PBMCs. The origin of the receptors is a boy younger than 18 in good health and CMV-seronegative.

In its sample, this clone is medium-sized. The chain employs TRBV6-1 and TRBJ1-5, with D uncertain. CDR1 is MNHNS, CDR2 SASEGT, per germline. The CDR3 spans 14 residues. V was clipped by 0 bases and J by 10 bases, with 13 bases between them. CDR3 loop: CASSEADDSKPQHF. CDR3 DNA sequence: TGTGCCAGCAGTGAAGCTGATGACTCCAAACCCCAGCATTTT.

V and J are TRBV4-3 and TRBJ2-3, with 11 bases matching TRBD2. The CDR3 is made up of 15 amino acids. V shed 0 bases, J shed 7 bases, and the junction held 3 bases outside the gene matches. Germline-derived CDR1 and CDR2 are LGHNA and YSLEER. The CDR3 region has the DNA TGCGCCAGCAGCCAAGATACTAGCGGGAGTAATACGCAGTATTTT. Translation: CASSQDTSGSNTQYF.

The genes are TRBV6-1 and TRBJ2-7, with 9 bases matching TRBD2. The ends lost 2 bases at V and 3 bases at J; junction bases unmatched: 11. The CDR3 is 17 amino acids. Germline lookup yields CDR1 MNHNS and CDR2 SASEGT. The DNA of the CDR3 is TGTGCCAGCAGTGAATACTCTAGCGGGACTTATAACTACGAGCAGTACTTC. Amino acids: CASSEYSSGTYNYEQYF.

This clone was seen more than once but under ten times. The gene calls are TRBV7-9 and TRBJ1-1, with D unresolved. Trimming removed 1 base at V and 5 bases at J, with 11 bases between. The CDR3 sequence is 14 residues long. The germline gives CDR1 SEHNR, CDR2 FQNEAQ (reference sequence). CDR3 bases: TGTGCCAGCAGCTTAGGGGTCCCCGGGACTGAAGCTTTCTTT. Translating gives CASSLGVPGTEAFF.

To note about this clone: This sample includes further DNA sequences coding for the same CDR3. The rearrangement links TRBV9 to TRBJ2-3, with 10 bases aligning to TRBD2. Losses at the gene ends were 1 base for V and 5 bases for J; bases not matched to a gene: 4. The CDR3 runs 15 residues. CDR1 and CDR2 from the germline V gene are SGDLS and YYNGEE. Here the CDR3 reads CASSVSGGAGDTQYF. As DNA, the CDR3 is TGTGCCAGCAGCGTAAGCGGGGGGGCCGGAGATACGCAGTATTTT.

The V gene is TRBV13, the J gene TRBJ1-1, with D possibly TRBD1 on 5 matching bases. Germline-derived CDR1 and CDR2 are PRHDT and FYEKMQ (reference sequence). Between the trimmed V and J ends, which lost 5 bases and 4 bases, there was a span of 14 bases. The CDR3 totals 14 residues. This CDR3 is CASSARGGITEAFF. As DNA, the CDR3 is TGTGCCAGCAGCGCGCGGGGGGGTATCACTGAAGCTTTCTTT.

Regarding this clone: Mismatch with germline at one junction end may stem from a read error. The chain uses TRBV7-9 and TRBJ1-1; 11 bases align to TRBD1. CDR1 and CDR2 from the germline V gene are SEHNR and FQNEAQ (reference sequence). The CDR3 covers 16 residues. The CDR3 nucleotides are TGTTCCAGCAGCCCTCCCCTAGGACAGGGGGCGACTGAAGCTTTCTTT. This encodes CSSSPPLGQGATEAFF. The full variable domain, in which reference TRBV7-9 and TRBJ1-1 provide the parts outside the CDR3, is DTGVSQNPRHKITKRGQNVTFRCDPISEHNRLYWYRQTLGQGPEFLTYFQNEAQLEKSRLLSDRFSAERPKGSFSTLEIQRTEQGDSAMYLCSSSPPLGQGATEAFFGQGTRLTVV.

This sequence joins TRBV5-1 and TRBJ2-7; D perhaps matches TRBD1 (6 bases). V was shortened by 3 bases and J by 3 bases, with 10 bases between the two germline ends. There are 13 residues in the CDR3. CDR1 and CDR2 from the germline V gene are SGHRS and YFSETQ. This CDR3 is CASSSAGVYEQYF. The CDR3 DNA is TGCGCCAGCAGCTCCGCAGGGGTCTACGAGCAGTACTTC.

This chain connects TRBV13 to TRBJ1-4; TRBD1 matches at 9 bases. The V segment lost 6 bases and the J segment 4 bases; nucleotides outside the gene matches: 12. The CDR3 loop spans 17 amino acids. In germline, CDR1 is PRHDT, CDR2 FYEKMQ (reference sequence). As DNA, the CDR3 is TGTGCCAGCAGGCGACAGGGGGAAATACGCGGTAATGAAAAACTGTTTTTT. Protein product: CASRRQGEIRGNEKLFF.

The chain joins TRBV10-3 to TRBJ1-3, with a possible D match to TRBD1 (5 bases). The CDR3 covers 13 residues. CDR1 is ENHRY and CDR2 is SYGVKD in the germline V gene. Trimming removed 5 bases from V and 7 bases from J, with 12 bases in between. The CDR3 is CAISQGQSNTIYF. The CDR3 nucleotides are TGTGCCATCAGTCAGGGCCAGTCGAACACCATATATTTT.

CDR3 protein: CAIRGLAGNNEQFF. In DNA, the CDR3 is TGTGCCATCAGAGGACTAGCGGGTAACAATGAGCAGTTCTTC. This rearrangement joins TRBV10-3 to TRBJ2-1; 11 nucleotides line up with TRBD2. Germline loops: CDR1 ENHRY, CDR2 SYGVKD. The CDR3 length is 14 residues. With 6 bases clipped from V and 5 bases from J, the junction kept 3 bases outside the gene matches.

Here the CDR3 DNA reads TGTGCCAGCAGTGTGACAGGGGAGGGTGGCTACACCTTC. Its translation is CASSVTGEGGYTF. This chain links TRBV6-1 with TRBJ1-2, with 8 bases that match TRBD1. The CDR3 length is 13 residues. CDR1 is MNHNS, CDR2 SASEGT, per germline. V trimming: 4 bases; J trimming: 7 bases; junction bases outside the gene matches: 5.

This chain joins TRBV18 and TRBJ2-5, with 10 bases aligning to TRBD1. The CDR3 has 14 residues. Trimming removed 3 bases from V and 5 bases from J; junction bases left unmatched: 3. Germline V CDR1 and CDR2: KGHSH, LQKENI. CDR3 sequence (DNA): TGTGCCAGCTCACCGACAGGGGGCGATGAGACCCAGTACTTC. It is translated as CASSPTGGDETQYF.

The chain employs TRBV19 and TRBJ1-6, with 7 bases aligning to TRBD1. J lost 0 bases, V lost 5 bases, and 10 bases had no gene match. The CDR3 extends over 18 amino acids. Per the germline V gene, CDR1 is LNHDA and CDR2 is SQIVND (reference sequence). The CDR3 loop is CASSLPRGQPSYNSPLHF. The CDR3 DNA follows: TGTGCCAGTAGTCTCCCCCGGGGACAGCCCTCCTATAATTCACCCCTCCACTTT.

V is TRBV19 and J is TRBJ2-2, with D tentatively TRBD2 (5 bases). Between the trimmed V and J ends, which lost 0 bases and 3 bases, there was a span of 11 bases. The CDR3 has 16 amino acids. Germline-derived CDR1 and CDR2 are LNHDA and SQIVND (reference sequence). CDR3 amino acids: CASSIDSTTDTGELFF. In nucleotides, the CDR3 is TGTGCCAGTAGTATAGATTCGACTACTGACACCGGGGAGCTGTTTTTT.

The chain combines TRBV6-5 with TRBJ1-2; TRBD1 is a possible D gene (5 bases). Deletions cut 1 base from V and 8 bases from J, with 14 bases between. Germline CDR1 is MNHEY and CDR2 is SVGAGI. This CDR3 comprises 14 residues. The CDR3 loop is CASSYLGQGYGYTF. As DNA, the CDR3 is TGTGCCAGCAGTTACTTAGGGCAGGGATACGGCTACACCTTC.

CDR3 in DNA: TGTGCCAGCAGCGCAACCGGGACTAGCGGGGGTCTTTGGAATGAGCAGTTCTTC. The encoded protein is CASSATGTSGGLWNEQFF. This chain joins TRBV9 and TRBJ2-1; 14 bases align to TRBD2. CDR3 size: 18 residues. The germline CDR1 and CDR2 sequences are SGDLS and YYNGEE. The trim removed 3 bases at V and 7 bases at J, leaving 12 bases unmatched.

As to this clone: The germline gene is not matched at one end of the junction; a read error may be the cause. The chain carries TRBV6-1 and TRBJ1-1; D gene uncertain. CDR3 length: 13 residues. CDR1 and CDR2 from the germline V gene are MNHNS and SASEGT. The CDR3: CASSERGNAEAFF. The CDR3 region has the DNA TGTGCCAGCAGTGAAAGAGGGAACGCTGAAGCTTTCTTT.

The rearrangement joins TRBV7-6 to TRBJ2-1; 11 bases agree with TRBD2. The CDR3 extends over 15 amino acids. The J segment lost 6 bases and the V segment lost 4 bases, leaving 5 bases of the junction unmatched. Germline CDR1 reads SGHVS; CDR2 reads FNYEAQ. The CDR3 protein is CASSYPGLAVNEQFF. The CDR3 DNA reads TGTGCCAGCAGCTACCCGGGACTAGCGGTCAATGAGCAGTTCTTC.

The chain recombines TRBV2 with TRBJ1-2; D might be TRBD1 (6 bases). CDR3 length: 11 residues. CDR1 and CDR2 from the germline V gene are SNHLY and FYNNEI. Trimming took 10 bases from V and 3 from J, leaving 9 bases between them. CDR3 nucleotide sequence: TGTGCCAACGCAGGGGACTATGGCTACACCTTC. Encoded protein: CANAGDYGYTF.